This record covers a single T cell receptor (beta chain). Germline V gives CDR1 LGHNA, CDR2 YSLEER. With V trimmed by 0 bases and J by 5 bases, 6 bases remained unmatched. The CDR3 is made up of 16 amino acids. This record comes from a study of shared clonotypes between healthy human individuals. CD8 cells classed as naive were CD45RO-negative and positively selected for CCR7, excluding terminally differentiated effector memory CD45RA+ cells. Each sample came from a Caucasian adult donor living in Nashville, Tennessee. The table came from immunoSEQ multiplex PCR; TCRdb's copy has only in-frame clones and leaves some out. The sample records millions of clones, approximately 95% being singletons.

This receptor was identified in a man aged 18 to 29 in good health. Input material: naive CD8+ T cells sorted from blood. The rearrangement uses TRBV4-3 and TRBJ2-1; TRBD2 agrees at 8 bases. CDR3: CASSQDSAGGDNEQFF. In DNA, the CDR3 is TGCGCCAGCAGCCAAGATTCCGCGGGAGGTGACAATGAGCAGTTCTTC.